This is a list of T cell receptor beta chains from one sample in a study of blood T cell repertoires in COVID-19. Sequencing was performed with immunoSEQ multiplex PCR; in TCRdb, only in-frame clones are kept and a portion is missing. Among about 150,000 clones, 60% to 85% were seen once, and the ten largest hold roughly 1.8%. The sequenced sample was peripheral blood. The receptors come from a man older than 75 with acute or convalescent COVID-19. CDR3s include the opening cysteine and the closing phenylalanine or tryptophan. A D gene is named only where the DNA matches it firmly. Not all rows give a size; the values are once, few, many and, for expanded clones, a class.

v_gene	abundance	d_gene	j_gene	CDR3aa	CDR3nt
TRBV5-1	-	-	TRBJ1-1	CASSPRENTEAFF	TGCGCCAGCAGCCCCCGGGAGAACACTGAAGCTTTCTTT
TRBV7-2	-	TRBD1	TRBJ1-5	CASSLAAGGAVQPQHF	TGTGCCAGCAGCTTAGCCGCAGGGGGCGCAGTTCAGCCCCAGCATTTT
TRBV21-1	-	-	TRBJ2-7	CASPPEGPPCEQYF	TGTGCCAGCCCTCCGGAGGGGCCTCCCTGCGAGCAGTACTTC
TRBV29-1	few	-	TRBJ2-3	CSVEGQSGTDTQYF	TGCAGCGTTGAAGGACAATCGGGGACAGATACGCAGTATTTT
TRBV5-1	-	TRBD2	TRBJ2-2	CASSTRLAGAVGELFF	TGCGCCAGCAGCACCCGACTAGCGGGGGCAGTCGGGGAGCTGTTTTTT
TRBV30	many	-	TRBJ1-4	CAWSVRSGINEKLFF	TGTGCCTGGAGTGTACGATCAGGGATTAATGAAAAACTGTTTTTT
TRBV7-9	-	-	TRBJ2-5	CASSLRRTDETQYF	TGTGCCAGCAGCTTACGGAGGACAGATGAGACCCAGTACTTC
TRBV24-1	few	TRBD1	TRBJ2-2	CATSDPGTGNTGELFF	TGTGCCACCAGTGACCCCGGGACAGGGAACACCGGGGAGCTGTTTTTT
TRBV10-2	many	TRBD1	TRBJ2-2	CASSEDRGRIVGELFF	TGCGCCAGCAGTGAAGACAGGGGGCGGATTGTCGGGGAGCTGTTTTTT
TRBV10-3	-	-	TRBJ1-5	CAISGMGGNQPQHF	TGTGCCATCAGTGGTATGGGCGGCAATCAGCCCCAGCATTTT
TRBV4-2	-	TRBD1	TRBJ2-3	CASSQTGASTDTQYF	TGTGCCAGCAGCCAGACAGGGGCGAGCACAGATACGCAGTATTTT
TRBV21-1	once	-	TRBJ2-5	CASSNGYLQGGEETQYF	TGTGCCAGCAGCAACGGGTATTTACAGGGGGGGGAAGAGACCCAGTACTTC
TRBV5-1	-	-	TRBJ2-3	CASGSDRITDTQYF	TGCGCCTCAGGATCCGACAGAATCACAGATACGCAGTATTTT
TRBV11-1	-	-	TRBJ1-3	CASSRQATISGNTIYF	TGTGCCAGCAGCCGACAGGCCACCATCTCTGGAAACACCATATATTTT
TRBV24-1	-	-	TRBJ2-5	CATSDPKPGEETQYF	TGTGCCACCAGTGATCCCAAACCAGGGGAAGAGACCCAGTACTTC
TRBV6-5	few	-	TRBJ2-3	CASSYSAVSTDTQYF	TGTGCCAGCAGTTACTCGGCAGTTAGCACAGATACGCAGTATTTT
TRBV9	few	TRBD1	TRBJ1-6	CASSVEGTGGNSPLHF	TGTGCCAGCAGCGTAGAAGGGACAGGGGGGAATTCACCCCTCCACTTT
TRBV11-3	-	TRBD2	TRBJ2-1	CASSLGGGGSYNEQFF	TGTGCCAGCAGCTTAGGCGGCGGGGGCTCCTACAATGAGCAGTTCTTC
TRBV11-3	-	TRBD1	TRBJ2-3	CASSLGGQSSGTDTQYF	TGTGCCAGCAGCTTAGGGGGACAGAGCTCTGGCACAGATACGCAGTATTTT
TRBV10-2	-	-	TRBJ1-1	CASSVDVRNQAFF	TGCGCCAGCAGTGTTGATGTGCGTAACCAAGCTTTCTTT
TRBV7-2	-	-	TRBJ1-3	CASSPQGYSGNTIYF	TGTGCCAGCAGCCCACAGGGATACTCTGGAAACACCATATATTTT
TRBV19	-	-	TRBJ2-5	CASKLETQYF	TGTGCCAGTAAACTAGAGACCCAGTACTTC
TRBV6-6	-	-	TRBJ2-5	CASSYSRVDQETQYF	TGTGCCAGCAGTTACTCGAGGGTAGACCAAGAGACCCAGTACTTC
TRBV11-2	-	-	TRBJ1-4	CASSLDRGAEKLFF	TGTGCCAGCAGCTTAGATCGGGGGGCTGAAAAACTGTTTTTT
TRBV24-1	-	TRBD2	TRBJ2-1	CATSHRGLAGRYNEQFF	TGTGCCACCAGTCATCGCGGACTAGCGGGAAGATACAATGAGCAGTTCTTC
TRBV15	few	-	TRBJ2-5	CATSRGVGVQETQYF	TGTGCCACCAGCAGAGGGGTCGGGGTTCAAGAGACCCAGTACTTC
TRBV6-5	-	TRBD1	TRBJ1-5	CASRAGTGHQPQHF	TGTGCCAGCAGAGCCGGGACAGGCCATCAGCCCCAGCATTTT
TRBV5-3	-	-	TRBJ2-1	CARSLVAGDAHNEQFF	TGTGCCAGAAGCTTGGTGGCAGGGGATGCCCACAATGAGCAGTTCTTC
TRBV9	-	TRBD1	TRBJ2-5	CASSVGPPGQGAWGYQETQYF	TGTGCCAGCAGCGTAGGGCCCCCTGGACAGGGGGCGTGGGGGTACCAAGAGACCCAGTACTTC
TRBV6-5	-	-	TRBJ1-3	CASSYSTPFSGNTIYF	TGTGCCAGCAGTTACTCTACACCCTTCTCTGGAAACACCATATATTTT
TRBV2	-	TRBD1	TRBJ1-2	CASSERGQGASGYTF	TGTGCCAGCAGTGAAAGGGGGCAGGGGGCGTCTGGCTACACCTTC
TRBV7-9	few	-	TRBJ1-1	CASSLGQGSSTEAFF	TGTGCCAGCAGCTTAGGCCAGGGCTCGAGCACTGAAGCTTTCTTT
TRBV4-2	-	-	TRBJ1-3	CASSHRVDPNTIYF	TGTGCCAGCAGCCACCGAGTCGATCCGAACACCATATATTTT
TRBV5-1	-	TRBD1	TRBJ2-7	CASSLTGGGYEQYF	TGCGCCAGCAGCTTGACAGGGGGCGGCTACGAGCAGTACTTC
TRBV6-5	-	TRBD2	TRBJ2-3	CASSPGGGSTDTQYF	TGTGCCAGCAGCCCGGGGGGAGGCAGCACAGATACGCAGTATTTT
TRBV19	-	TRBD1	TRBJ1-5	CASKKGTGTGNQPQHF	TGTGCCAGTAAAAAGGGGACAGGGACTGGCAATCAGCCCCAGCATTTT
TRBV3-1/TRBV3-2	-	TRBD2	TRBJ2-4	CASSQSSGGADIQYF	TGTGCCAGCAGCCAAAGTAGCGGGGGGGCAGACATTCAGTACTTC
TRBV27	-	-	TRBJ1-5	CASSSNQGQPQHF	TGTGCCAGCAGTTCGAATCAGGGGCAGCCCCAGCATTTT
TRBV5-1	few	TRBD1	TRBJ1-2	CASTIGTGGLYGYTF	TGCGCCAGCACCATAGGGACAGGGGGCTTGTATGGCTACACCTTC
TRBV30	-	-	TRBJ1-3	CAWSSGSGNTIYF	TGTGCCTGGAGTTCAGGCTCTGGAAACACCATATATTTT
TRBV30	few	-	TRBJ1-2	CAWSPAYGYTF	TGTGCCTGGAGTCCAGCGTATGGCTACACCTTC
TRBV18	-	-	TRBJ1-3	CASSPGAVIGNTIYF	TGTGCCAGCTCACCAGGGGCAGTAATTGGAAACACCATATATTTT
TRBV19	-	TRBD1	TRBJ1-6	CASSGGTANSPLHF	TGTGCCAGTAGTGGGGGGACAGCCAATTCACCCCTCCACTTT
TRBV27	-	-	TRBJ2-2	CASSSIGGAANTGELFF	TGTGCCAGCAGTTCGATAGGGGGGGCCGCGAACACCGGGGAGCTGTTTTTT
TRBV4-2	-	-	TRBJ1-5	CASSQEEMGWQPQHF	TGTGCCAGCAGCCAAGAAGAGATGGGCTGGCAGCCCCAGCATTTT
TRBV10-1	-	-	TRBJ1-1	CASSAKPNTEAFF	TGCGCCAGCAGTGCAAAGCCCAACACTGAAGCTTTCTTT
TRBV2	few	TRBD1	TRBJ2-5	CASSEGGQGAETQYF	TGTGCCAGCAGTGAAGGGGGACAGGGGGCGGAGACCCAGTACTTC
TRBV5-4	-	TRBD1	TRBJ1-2	CASSSTGVRRGYTF	TGTGCCAGCAGCTCGACAGGGGTGAGGCGTGGCTACACCTTC
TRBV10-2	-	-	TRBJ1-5	CASGGSGIGSQHF	TGCGCCAGCGGTGGCAGCGGGATAGGGTCCCAGCATTTT
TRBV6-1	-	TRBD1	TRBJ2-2	CASSEVTGGRFGELFF	TGTGCCAGCAGTGAGGTGACAGGGGGCAGGTTCGGGGAGCTGTTTTTT
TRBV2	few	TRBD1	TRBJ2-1	CASSDLTLKDRGHNEQFF	TGTGCCAGCAGTGATCTGACCTTAAAGGACAGGGGCCACAATGAGCAGTTCTTC
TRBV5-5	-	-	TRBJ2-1	CASSFSVFNEQFF	TGTGCCAGCAGCTTCTCAGTGTTCAATGAGCAGTTCTTC
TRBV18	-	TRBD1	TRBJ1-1	CASSPAQGDTEAFF	TGTGCCAGCTCACCGGCACAGGGGGACACTGAAGCTTTCTTT
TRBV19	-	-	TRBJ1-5	CASSLALLNQPQHF	TGTGCCAGTAGTCTGGCCCTGCTCAATCAGCCCCAGCATTTT
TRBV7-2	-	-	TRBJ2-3	CASSRYTDTQYF	TGTGCCAGCAGCCGCTATACAGATACGCAGTATTTT
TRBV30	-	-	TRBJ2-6	CAWSNRVSGGANVLTF	TGTGCCTGGAGCAACAGGGTGTCGGGTGGGGCCAACGTCCTGACTTTC
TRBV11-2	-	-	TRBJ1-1	CASRAGGAEAFF	TGTGCCAGCAGGGCTGGGGGGGCTGAAGCTTTCTTT
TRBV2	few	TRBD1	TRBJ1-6	CASSGRDRDYNSPLHF	TGTGCCAGCAGTGGTAGGGACAGGGACTATAATTCACCCCTCCACTTT
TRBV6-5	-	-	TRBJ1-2	CASSQQGIPNYGYTF	TGTGCCAGCAGTCAACAGGGTATCCCTAACTATGGCTACACCTTC
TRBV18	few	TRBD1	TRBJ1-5	CASSPSGQGGNQPQHF	TGTGCCAGCTCACCATCCGGACAGGGGGGCAATCAGCCCCAGCATTTT